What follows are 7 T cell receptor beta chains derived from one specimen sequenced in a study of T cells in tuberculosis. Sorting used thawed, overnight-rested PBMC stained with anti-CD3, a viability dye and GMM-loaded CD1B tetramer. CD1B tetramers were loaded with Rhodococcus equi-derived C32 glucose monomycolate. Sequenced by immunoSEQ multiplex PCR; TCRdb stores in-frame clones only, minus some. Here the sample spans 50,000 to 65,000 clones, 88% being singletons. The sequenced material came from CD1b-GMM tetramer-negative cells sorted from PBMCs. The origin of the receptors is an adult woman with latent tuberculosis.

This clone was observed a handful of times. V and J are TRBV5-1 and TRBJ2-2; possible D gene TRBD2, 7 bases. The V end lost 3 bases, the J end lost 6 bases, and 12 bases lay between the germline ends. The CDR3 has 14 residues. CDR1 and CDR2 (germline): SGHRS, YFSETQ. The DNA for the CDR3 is TGCGCCAGCAGCTGGACAGCGGGATCCGGGGAGCTGTTTTTT. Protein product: CASSWTAGSGELFF.

The CDR3 DNA follows: TGTGCCAGCAGTCCCGCTACCTCAAGCACAGATACGCAGTATTTT. It yields the protein CASSPATSSTDTQYF. The V call is TRBV6-5, the J call TRBJ2-3; no reliable D call. Germline CDR1 MNHEY, CDR2 SVGAGI. Trimming stripped 5 bases from V and 0 bases from J, with 12 bases between. The CDR3 loop spans 15 amino acids.

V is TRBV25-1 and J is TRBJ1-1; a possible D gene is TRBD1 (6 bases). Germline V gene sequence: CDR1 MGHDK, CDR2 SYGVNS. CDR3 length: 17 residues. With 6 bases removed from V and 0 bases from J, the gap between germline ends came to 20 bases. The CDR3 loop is CASSPLGQKTLNTEAFF. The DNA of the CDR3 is TGTGCCAGCAGCCCCTTAGGACAGAAAACCCTGAACACTGAAGCTTTCTTT.

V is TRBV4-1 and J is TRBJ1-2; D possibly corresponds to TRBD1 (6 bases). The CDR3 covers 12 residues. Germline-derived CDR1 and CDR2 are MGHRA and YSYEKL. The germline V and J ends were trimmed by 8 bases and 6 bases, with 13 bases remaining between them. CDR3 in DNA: TGCGCCAGCCCAAAGGGGGAGAATGGCTACACCTTC. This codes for CASPKGENGYTF.

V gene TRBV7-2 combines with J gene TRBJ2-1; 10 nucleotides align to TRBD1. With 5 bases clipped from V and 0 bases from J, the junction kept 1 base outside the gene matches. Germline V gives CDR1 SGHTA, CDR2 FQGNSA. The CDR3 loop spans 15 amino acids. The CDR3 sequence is CASSRTGGSYNEQFF. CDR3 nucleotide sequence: TGTGCCAGCAGCAGGACAGGGGGCTCCTACAATGAGCAGTTCTTC.

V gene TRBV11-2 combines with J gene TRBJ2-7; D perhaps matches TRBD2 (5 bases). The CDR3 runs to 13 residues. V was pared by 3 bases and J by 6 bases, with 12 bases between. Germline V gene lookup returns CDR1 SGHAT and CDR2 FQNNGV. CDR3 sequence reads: CASSLKSEVEQYF. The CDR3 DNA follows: TGTGCCAGCAGCTTGAAGTCGGAGGTCGAGCAGTACTTC.

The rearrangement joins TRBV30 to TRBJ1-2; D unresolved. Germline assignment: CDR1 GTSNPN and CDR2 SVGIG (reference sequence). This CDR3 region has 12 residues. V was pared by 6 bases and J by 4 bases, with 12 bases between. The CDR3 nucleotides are TGTGCCTGTAGTAAAACATCCTATGGCTACACCTTC. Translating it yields CACSKTSYGYTF.